This T cell receptor beta chain is from a study of siplizumab effects on memory and regulatory T cells. TCRdb keeps only in-frame clones here, not all; method: immunoSEQ multiplex PCR. The table includes tens of thousands of clones, 94% detected once. On this clone itself: Its antigen is not identified.

Study findings and constraints: The mean Treg-derived percentage of mappable alloreactive CD4+ clones was under 75% with siplizumab compared with less than 35% in controls.

The V end was cut by 2 bases, the J end by 10 bases, with 10 bases between. The CDR3 spans 12 residues. Per germline, CDR1 SGHDT and CDR2 YYEEEE. Sequenced input: non-Treg CD4+ T cells sorted from blood. The receptor's source is a human donor in good health. The chain joins TRBV5-6 to TRBJ1-5; D is unclear. Written as DNA, the CDR3 is TGTGCCAGCAGCTTATGGCCGGGCCCCCAGCATTTT. It encodes CASSLWPGPQHF.